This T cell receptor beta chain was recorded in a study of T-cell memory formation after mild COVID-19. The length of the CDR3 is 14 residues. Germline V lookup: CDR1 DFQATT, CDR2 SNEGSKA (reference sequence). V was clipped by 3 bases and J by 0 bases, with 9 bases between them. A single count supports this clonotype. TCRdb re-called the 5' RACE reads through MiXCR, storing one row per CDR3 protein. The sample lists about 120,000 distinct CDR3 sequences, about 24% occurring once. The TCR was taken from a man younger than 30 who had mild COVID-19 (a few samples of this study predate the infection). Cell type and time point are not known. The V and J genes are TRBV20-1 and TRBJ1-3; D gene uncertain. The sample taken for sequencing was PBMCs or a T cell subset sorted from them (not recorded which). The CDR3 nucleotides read TGCAGTGCTAGGGGTACAAACTCTGGAAACACCATATATTTT. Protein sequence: CSARGTNSGNTIYF.